The 13 T cell receptor beta chains reported below all come from one sample, sequenced in a study of OX40 agonist ivuxolimab in advanced cancers. Generated by immunoSEQ multiplex PCR, the TCRdb table keeps only in-frame clones and is missing some. The sample has 70,000 or so clones, roughly nine tenths seen once; the top ten hold more than 0.8%. The sequenced sample was CD4+ or CD8+ T cells sorted from blood, obtained in a trial of the OX40 agonist ivuxolimab. Source of these receptors: an adult with an advanced solid tumor such as melanoma, head and neck, liver or kidney cancer.

This sequence joins TRBV23-1 and TRBJ2-7; D unclear. TRBV23-1 is an ORF, with its function uncertain. CDR3 length equals 15 residues. The V end was cut by 0 bases, the J end by 3 bases, with 12 bases between. CDR3 sequence reads: CASSQSGPHLYEQYF. The CDR3 nucleotides are TGCGCCAGCAGTCAATCCGGACCCCACCTCTACGAGCAGTACTTC.

The rearrangement joins TRBV5-4 to TRBJ1-2; D gene uncertain. CDR1 is SGHNT, CDR2 YYREEE, per germline (reference sequence). The CDR3 covers 14 residues. Trimming cost V 2 bases and J 0 bases, with 8 bases left between them. The CDR3 reads CASSFVSANYGYTF. CDR3 sequence (DNA): TGTGCCAGCAGCTTCGTCTCGGCTAACTATGGCTACACCTTC. Together with reference TRBV5-4 and TRBJ1-2, the CDR3 gives the full variable domain: ETGVTQSPTHLIKTRGQQVTLRCSSQSGHNTVSWYQQALGQGPQFIFQYYREEENGRGNFPPRFSGLQFPNYSSELNVNALELDDSALYLCASSFVSANYGYTFGSGTRLTVV.

In this sample, this clone turned up once. The chain employs TRBV18 and TRBJ1-4, with D possibly being TRBD1 (5 bases). The CDR3 consists of 15 residues. CDR1 and CDR2 from the germline V gene are KGHSH and LQKENI. The ends were cut back, 2 bases at V and 7 bases at J, with 14 bases in the middle. The CDR3 loop is CASSPIPDTSEKLFF. CDR3 in DNA: TGTGCCAGCTCACCAATTCCGGACACCTCTGAAAAACTGTTTTTT.

The chain combines TRBV7-9 with TRBJ1-1, with D possibly matching TRBD1 (5 bases). Germline V gene sequence: CDR1 SEHNR, CDR2 FQNEAQ (reference sequence). This CDR3 spans 13 amino acids. The CDR3 region is CGGADHMNTEAFF. CDR3 nucleotides: TGTGGCGGGGCAGATCATATGAACACTGAAGCTTTCTTT.

The V gene is TRBV21-1, the J gene TRBJ2-3; whether TRBD2, the table's D call, matches the DNA was not checked. TRBV21-1 is listed as a pseudogene. The length of the CDR3 is 17 residues. The CDR3 loop is CASSKDEREENTDTQYF. The CDR3 DNA sequence: TGTGCCAGCAGCAAAGATGAGCGGGAGGAGAACACAGATACGCAGTATTTT.

The chain uses TRBV14 and TRBJ1-4; D might be TRBD1 (6 bases). The CDR3 consists of 16 residues. The germline V gene has CDR1 SGHDN and CDR2 FVKESK. V dropped 4 bases and J dropped 7 bases, with 19 bases sitting between them. The CDR3 is CASSRVSSGEVEKLFF. Written as DNA, the CDR3 is TGTGCCAGCAGCCGGGTCTCCTCAGGGGAGGTTGAAAAACTGTTTTTT.

V gene TRBV6-6 combines with J gene TRBJ2-7, with 9 bases that match TRBD2. Germline loops: CDR1 MNHNY, CDR2 SVGAGI (reference sequence). The CDR3 has 14 amino acids. Trimming took 5 bases from V and 2 from J; bases not matched to a gene: 4. The CDR3: CASSPSSGTYEQYF. CDR3 nucleotides: TGTGCCAGCAGTCCCTCTAGCGGGACCTACGAGCAGTACTTC.

The chain recombines TRBV2 with TRBJ1-6, with D possibly matching TRBD1 (6 bases). The germline V gene has CDR1 SNHLY and CDR2 FYNNEI. The CDR3 spans 16 residues. The germline V and J ends were trimmed by 6 bases and 4 bases, with 16 bases remaining between them. DNA of the CDR3: TGTGCCAGCAGAGTAGGGTCGGGGGCATATAATTCACCCCTCCACTTT. Residues: CASRVGSGAYNSPLHF. Supplemented by reference TRBV2 and TRBJ1-6, the full variable domain reads EPEVTQTPSHQVTQMGQEVILRCVPISNHLYFYWYRQILGQKVEFLVSFYNNEISEKSEIFDDQFSVERPDGSNFTLKIRSTKLEDSAMYFCASRVGSGAYNSPLHFGNGTRLTVT.

This chain uses TRBV28 with TRBJ2-2; a weak D match, TRBD2 (5 bases). The CDR3 runs 15 residues. Germline CDR1 and CDR2: MDHEN and SYDVKM. Trimming cost V 4 bases and J 0 bases, with 9 bases left between them. In DNA, the CDR3 is TGTGCCAGCAGTTCCAGCGGCCCGAACACCGGGGAGCTGTTTTTT. Translated, it gives CASSSSGPNTGELFF.

The chain uses TRBV11-2 and TRBJ1-6; D is ambiguous. Per the germline V gene, CDR1 is SGHAT and CDR2 is FQNNGV. The CDR3 loop spans 14 amino acids. The V and J ends lost 1 base and 6 bases respectively, with 7 bases between them. CDR3 sequence: CASSLVRGNSPLHF. Written as DNA, the CDR3 is TGTGCCAGCAGCTTAGTTCGCGGTAATTCACCCCTCCACTTT.

The chain uses TRBV28 and TRBJ1-1, with TRBD1 matching 7 bases. CDR1 and CDR2 from the germline V gene are MDHEN and SYDVKM. CDR3 size: 15 residues. V dropped 6 bases and J dropped 1; count of bases not matched to a gene: 8. The CDR3 here is CASSPGDRRNTEAFF. The CDR3, as DNA: TGTGCCAGCAGCCCCGGGGACAGAAGGAACACTGAAGCTTTCTTT.

This rearrangement joins TRBV15 to TRBJ1-1; maybe TRBD1 (5 bases). Trimming cost V 3 bases and J 0 bases, with 14 bases left between them. The CDR3 spans 16 residues. Germline lookup yields CDR1 LNHNV and CDR2 YYDKDF (reference sequence). This chain's CDR3 is CATSSPWGYMNTEAFF. Here the CDR3 DNA reads TGTGCCACCAGCAGTCCCTGGGGGTATATGAACACTGAAGCTTTCTTT.

The chain carries TRBV2 and TRBJ2-2, with TRBD1 matching over 9 bases. Germline V gene data show CDR1 as SNHLY and CDR2 as FYNNEI. With V trimmed by 6 bases and J by 9 bases, 8 bases remained unmatched. The CDR3 totals 14 residues. CDR3 protein: CASRVRTGARELFF. The CDR3 coding sequence is TGTGCCAGCAGGGTACGGACAGGGGCCCGGGAGCTGTTTTTT.